These 28 T cell receptor beta chains share one sample of origin, sequenced in a study of T cells in localized non-small cell lung cancer. Some clones are missing from TCRdb's copy, which holds only in-frame ones; the method was immunoSEQ multiplex PCR. The sample consists of about 40,000 clones, approximately 86% of them appearing once. The source material was peripheral blood, sampled before any cancer treatment. The receptors were gathered from a man between 40 and 70 years old with stage I lung adenocarcinoma.

The V and J genes are TRBV15 and TRBJ1-2, with D unresolved. V lost 5 bases and J 8 bases, leaving 12 bases between the germline ends. The germline CDR1 and CDR2 sequences are LNHNV and YYDKDF (reference sequence). The CDR3 loop spans 12 amino acids. This chain's CDR3 is CATSSWGHGYTF. CDR3 sequence (DNA): TGTGCCACCAGCTCCTGGGGTCACGGCTACACCTTC.

V gene TRBV5-1 combines with J gene TRBJ2-7; TRBD1 aligns across 8 bases. Germline CDR1 reads SGHRS; CDR2 reads YFSETQ. The ends lost 0 bases at V and 0 bases at J; junction bases unmatched: 11. CDR3 size: 18 residues. CDR3: CASSLAGQGATLSYEQYF. DNA of the CDR3: TGCGCCAGCAGCTTGGCCGGTCAGGGGGCTACCCTCTCCTACGAGCAGTACTTC.

The chain joins TRBV11-3 to TRBJ2-1; 14 nucleotides align to TRBD2. V lost 4 bases, J lost 6 bases, and 14 bases stayed unmatched. Germline-derived CDR1 and CDR2 are SGHNT and YENEEA. This CDR3 comprises 19 residues. The CDR3 region is CASSSLGTSGSNVGNEQFF. The CDR3 DNA follows: TGTGCCAGCAGCTCCCTTGGGACTAGCGGGAGTAACGTGGGCAATGAGCAGTTCTTC.

The V gene is TRBV18, the J gene TRBJ2-2, with TRBD1 identical over 8 bases. V lost 4 bases, J lost 3 bases, and 4 bases stayed unmatched. Germline values: CDR1 KGHSH, CDR2 LQKENI. CDR3 size: 15 residues. CDR3 amino acids: CASSLRDRHTGELFF. DNA for the CDR3: TGTGCCAGCTCACTACGGGACAGGCACACCGGGGAGCTGTTTTTT.

V gene TRBV19 combines with J gene TRBJ1-3; tentatively, D is TRBD1 (6 bases). CDR1 is LNHDA and CDR2 is SQIVND in the germline V gene (reference sequence). The CDR3 runs to 14 residues. The V end was cut by 6 bases, the J end by 2 bases, with 11 bases between. The CDR3 protein is CASRYRATGNTIYF. The CDR3 bases are TGTGCCAGTAGGTACAGGGCAACTGGAAACACCATATATTTT. The complete variable domain, with remaining parts taken from reference TRBV19 and TRBJ1-3, reads DGGITQSPKYLFRKEGQNVTLSCEQNLNHDAMYWYRQDPGQGLRLIYYSQIVNDFQKGDIAEGYSVSREKKESFPLTVTSAQKNPTAFYLCASRYRATGNTIYFGEGSWLTVV.

The chain has TRBV16 and TRBJ2-7; 8 positions match TRBD2. J gave up 1 base and V 3 bases, and 20 bases lay outside the gene matches. Germline-derived CDR1 and CDR2 are KGHSY and FQNENV. The CDR3 extends over 20 amino acids. The CDR3 protein is CASSHAARKLADLPSYEQYF. CDR3 in DNA: TGTGCCAGCAGCCATGCCGCGCGGAAACTAGCGGACCTTCCATCCTACGAGCAGTACTTC.

This rearrangement joins TRBV28 to TRBJ1-1, with 9 bases fitting TRBD1. Germline CDR1 is MDHEN and CDR2 is SYDVKM. Trimming removed 5 bases from V and 6 bases from J; junction bases left unmatched: 10. This CDR3 contains 15 residues. The CDR3 region is CASSSPGQGRAEAFF. The CDR3 nucleotides read TGTGCCAGCAGTAGTCCGGGACAGGGAAGAGCTGAAGCTTTCTTT.

The V gene is TRBV29-1, the J gene TRBJ2-1; unclear D gene. V dropped 7 bases and J dropped 6 bases, with 22 bases sitting between them. Germline lookup yields CDR1 SQVTM and CDR2 ANQGSEA. The CDR3 runs to 15 residues. The CDR3, as DNA: TGCAGCGCTCACCCTCCCCCCAGTCGGCGCAATGAGCAGTTCTTC. Residues: CSAHPPPSRRNEQFF.

This chain links TRBV18 with TRBJ2-7, with D tentatively TRBD1 (6 bases). This CDR3 has 16 residues. The ends were cut back, 0 bases at V and 1 base at J, with 13 bases in the middle. Germline V CDR1 and CDR2: KGHSH, LQKENI. CDR3 in amino acids: CASSPPAPDRSYEQYF. The CDR3 nucleotides read TGTGCCAGCTCACCACCGGCGCCGGACAGATCCTACGAGCAGTACTTC. The full variable domain, its missing parts supplied by reference TRBV18 and TRBJ2-7, is NAGVMQNPRHLVRRRGQEARLRCSPMKGHSHVYWYRQLPEEGLKFMVYLQKENIIDESGMPKERFSAEFPKEGPSILRIQQVVRGDSAAYFCASSPPAPDRSYEQYFGPGTRLTVT.

V usage is TRBV15 and J usage is TRBJ2-7; D is uncertain. From germline, CDR1 is LNHNV and CDR2 YYDKDF (reference sequence). Trimming removed 0 bases at V and 3 bases at J, with 9 bases between. The CDR3 covers 14 residues. The CDR3 sequence is CATSRDRFVYEQYF. CDR3 coding DNA: TGTGCCACCAGCAGAGATCGGTTCGTCTACGAGCAGTACTTC.

V and J are TRBV5-5 and TRBJ2-7; TRBD1 is a possible D gene (6 bases). V was shortened by 5 bases and J by 0 bases, with 9 bases between the two germline ends. CDR3 length: 13 residues. CDR1 and CDR2 from the germline V gene are SGHKS and YYEKEE (reference sequence). The CDR3 bases are TGTGCCAGCAGTTGGACAGCCTCCTACGAGCAGTACTTC. Translation gives CASSWTASYEQYF.

The V and J genes are TRBV23-1 and TRBJ1-1, with D tentatively TRBD1 (5 bases). TRBV23-1 is an ORF, and what it does is uncertain. Trimming left V 3 bases short and J 3 bases short, with 11 bases between. The CDR3 runs to 14 residues. The CDR3 DNA sequence: TGCGCCAGCAGTCACAGAGGGGCTGACACTGAAGCTTTCTTT. Translation: CASSHRGADTEAFF.

The chain joins TRBV7-6 to TRBJ2-7; perhaps TRBD1 as D (5 bases). The germline V gene encodes CDR1 SGHVS and CDR2 FNYEAQ. V was shortened by 2 bases and J by 2 bases, with 19 bases between the two germline ends. The CDR3 loop spans 17 amino acids. The CDR3 nucleotides read TGTGCCAGCAGCTTACGTGGAAAGGGGTCCCTTACCTACGAGCAGTACTTC. Amino acids: CASSLRGKGSLTYEQYF.

CDR3 sequence reads: CASSLQGSNTEAFF. The CDR3 region has the DNA TGTGCCAGCAGTTTACAGGGCAGTAACACTGAAGCTTTCTTT. V and J are TRBV27 and TRBJ1-1; D might be TRBD1 (5 bases). Trimming cost V 2 bases and J 2 bases, with 9 bases left between them. This CDR3 region has 14 residues. Germline-derived CDR1 and CDR2 are MNHEY and SMNVEV (reference sequence).

The chain carries TRBV9 and TRBJ2-5, with 9 nucleotides matching TRBD2. Germline assignment: CDR1 SGDLS and CDR2 YYNGEE. The V and J ends lost 4 bases and 4 bases, in that order; junction bases with no gene match: 5. CDR3 length equals 14 residues. The CDR3 coding sequence is TGTGCCAGCAGCCTCGGACTAGCGCTAGAGACCCAGTACTTC. It is translated as CASSLGLALETQYF.

The count of this clone is one. This sequence joins TRBV29-1 and TRBJ1-5, with 7 bases aligning to TRBD1. Germline-derived CDR1 and CDR2 are SQVTM and ANQGSEA. V gave up 6 bases and J gave up 5 bases; unmatched junction bases: 4. This CDR3 region has 12 residues. The CDR3 coding sequence is TGCAGCGTCCGGGACAGTCATCAGCCCCAGCATTTT. Protein sequence: CSVRDSHQPQHF.

This clone is a singleton in its sample. The chain carries TRBV19 and TRBJ2-7; D is ambiguous. Per germline, CDR1 LNHDA and CDR2 SQIVND (reference sequence). V was shortened by 5 bases and J by 3 bases, with 17 bases between the two germline ends. The CDR3 runs 15 residues. As DNA, the CDR3 is TGTGCCAGTAGTTCCTCGGAAGGAGCTCGCTACGAGCAGTACTTC. Encoded protein: CASSSSEGARYEQYF.

The V and J genes are TRBV28 and TRBJ2-2, with D possibly TRBD2 on 5 matching bases. The germline V and J ends were trimmed by 2 bases and 7 bases, with 8 bases remaining between them. Germline CDR1 is MDHEN and CDR2 is SYDVKM. CDR3 length: 13 residues. Here the CDR3 reads CASSLRTGGELFF. The CDR3 region has the DNA TGTGCCAGCAGTTTAAGGACTGGCGGGGAGCTGTTTTTT. The variable domain in full, completed from reference TRBV28 and TRBJ2-2, reads DVKVTQSSRYLVKRTGEKVFLECVQDMDHENMFWYRQDPGLGLRLIYFSYDVKMKEKGDIPEGYSVSREKKERFSLILESASTNQTSMYLCASSLRTGGELFFGEGSRLTVL.

The V gene is TRBV29-1, the J gene TRBJ2-2, with D perhaps TRBD1 (6 bases). With 3 bases removed from V and 7 bases from J, the gap between germline ends came to 12 bases. The germline V gene has CDR1 SQVTM and CDR2 ANQGSEA. This CDR3 is 13 amino acids long. CDR3 DNA: TGCAGCGTTGACAGGGGCGGAATCGGGGAGCTGTTTTTT. Protein sequence: CSVDRGGIGELFF.

This sequence joins TRBV2 and TRBJ2-3; 9 nucleotides match TRBD2. V was pared by 7 bases and J by 5 bases, with 4 bases of the junction left unmatched. Germline loops: CDR1 SNHLY, CDR2 FYNNEI. The CDR3 has 13 amino acids. The CDR3 DNA reads as TGTGCCAGCACTAGCGGGATGGTAGATACGCAGTATTTT. This gives the protein CASTSGMVDTQYF. The full variable domain, with the rest looked up from reference TRBV2 and TRBJ2-3, is EPEVTQTPSHQVTQMGQEVILRCVPISNHLYFYWYRQILGQKVEFLVSFYNNEISEKSEIFDDQFSVERPDGSNFTLKIRSTKLEDSAMYFCASTSGMVDTQYFGPGTRLTVL.

Only one count was recorded for this clone. V and J are TRBV19 and TRBJ2-7; D assignment may be TRBD1 or TRBD2 (5 bases each). V shed 9 bases and J shed 5 bases, with 17 bases lying between them. Germline-derived CDR1 and CDR2 are LNHDA and SQIVND (reference sequence). This CDR3 contains 13 residues. CDR3 sequence (DNA): TGTGCCAGCAGGGACGGTGGGGTGGACGAGCAGTACTTC. This translates into CASRDGGVDEQYF.

The rearrangement links TRBV2 to TRBJ1-4; no definite D call. The germline CDR1 and CDR2 sequences are SNHLY and FYNNEI. The CDR3 runs to 12 residues. Trimming took off 3 bases at V and 5 bases at J, with 4 bases between the two ends. CDR3 sequence reads: CASSDVNEKLFF. Written as DNA, the CDR3 is TGTGCCAGCAGTGATGTAAATGAAAAACTGTTTTTT.

The genes are TRBV7-3 and TRBJ2-1, with D possibly matching TRBD2 (6 bases). Germline CDR1 reads SGHTA; CDR2 reads FQGTGA. The V gene lost 5 bases and the J gene lost 6 bases, with 14 bases spanning the gap. There are 14 residues in the CDR3. This CDR3 is CASSAYLAPNEQFF. Written as DNA, the CDR3 is TGTGCCAGCAGCGCCTATCTAGCGCCCAATGAGCAGTTCTTC.

The CDR3 region has the DNA TGTGCCAGCAGCCAGTCCGGGACTAGCCCCTACAATGAGCAGTTCTTC. It is translated as CASSQSGTSPYNEQFF. The chain links TRBV7-9 to TRBJ2-1; 9 nucleotides align to TRBD2. J lost 2 bases, V lost 5 bases, and 7 bases had no gene match. In germline, CDR1 is SEHNR, CDR2 FQNEAQ (reference sequence). The CDR3 consists of 16 residues. Supplemented by reference TRBV7-9 and TRBJ2-1, the full variable domain reads DTGVSQNPRHKITKRGQNVTFRCDPISEHNRLYWYRQTLGQGPEFLTYFQNEAQLEKSRLLSDRFSAERPKGSFSTLEIQRTEQGDSAMYLCASSQSGTSPYNEQFFGPGTRLTVL.

The chain uses TRBV7-2 and TRBJ2-3; no clear D gene. V was shortened by 0 bases and J by 2 bases, with 6 bases between the two germline ends. The CDR3 extends over 14 amino acids. Germline V lookup: CDR1 SGHTA, CDR2 FQGNSA. CDR3 residues: CASSLARNTDTQYF. CDR3 coding DNA: TGTGCCAGCAGCTTAGCCCGGAACACAGATACGCAGTATTTT. The full variable domain, its missing parts supplied by reference TRBV7-2 and TRBJ2-3, is GAGVSQSPSNKVTEKGKDVELRCDPISGHTALYWYRQSLGQGLEFLIYFQGNSAPDKSGLPSDRFSAERTGGSVSTLTIQRTQQEDSAVYLCASSLARNTDTQYFGPGTRLTVL.

This clone has a single count. The J gene is TRBJ2-7, the V gene TRBV6-5; 9 nucleotides align to TRBD2. Germline values: CDR1 MNHEY, CDR2 SVGAGI. The CDR3 spans 15 residues. Trimming at V came to 5 bases and at J to 0 bases, leaving 5 bases not matched to a gene. In DNA form, the CDR3 reads TGTGCCAGCAGTCGTACTAGCGGGCGCTCCTACGAGCAGTACTTC. Translated, it gives CASSRTSGRSYEQYF.

This clone has a single count. The J gene is TRBJ1-3, the V gene TRBV7-6; the match to TRBD1 covers 8 bases. CDR3 length: 18 amino acids. The V gene's germline CDR1 is SGHVS and CDR2 FNYEAQ. J gave up 0 bases and V 3 bases, and 10 bases lay outside the gene matches. The CDR3, as DNA: TGTGCCAGCAGCTTCGAAGGACAGGGTCTTTTCTCTGGAAACACCATATATTTT. This translates into CASSFEGQGLFSGNTIYF.

The rearrangement joins TRBV29-1 to TRBJ2-7, with 7 bases fitting TRBD1. This CDR3 region has 13 residues. V trimming: 4 bases; J trimming: 0 bases; junction bases outside the gene matches: 3. Germline CDR1 and CDR2: SQVTM and ANQGSEA. CDR3 sequence: CSVAQGSSYEQYF. The CDR3 coding sequence is TGCAGCGTTGCACAGGGGAGCTCCTACGAGCAGTACTTC.